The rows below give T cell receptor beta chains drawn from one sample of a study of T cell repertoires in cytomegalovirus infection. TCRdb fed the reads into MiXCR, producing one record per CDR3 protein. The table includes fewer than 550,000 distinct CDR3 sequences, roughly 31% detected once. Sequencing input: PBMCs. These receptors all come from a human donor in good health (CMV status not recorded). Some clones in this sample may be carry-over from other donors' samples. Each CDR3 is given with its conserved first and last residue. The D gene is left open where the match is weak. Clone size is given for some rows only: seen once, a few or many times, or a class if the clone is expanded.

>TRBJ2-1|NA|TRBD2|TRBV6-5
CASRDQVSGKQLF
TGTGCCAGCCGCGACCAGGTTAGCGGGAAGCAGTTATTC
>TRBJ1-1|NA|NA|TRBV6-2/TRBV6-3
CASSYVRGAGTEAFF
TGTGCCAGCAGTTACGTTCGGGGGGCGGGAACTGAAGCTTTCTTT
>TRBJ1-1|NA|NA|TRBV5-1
CASSLAQGGTEAFF
TGCGCCAGCAGCTTGGCCCAGGGCGGCACTGAAGCTTTCTTT
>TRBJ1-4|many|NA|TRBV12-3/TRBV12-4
CASSVSTNEKLFF
TGTGCCAGCAGTGTCTCTACTAATGAAAAACTGTTTTTT
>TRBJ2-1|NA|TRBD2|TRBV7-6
CASSHQTSCNEQFF
TGTGCCAGCAGCCACCAGACTAGCTGTAATGAGCAGTTCTTC
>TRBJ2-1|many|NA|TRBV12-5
CASSSAGNEQFF
TGTGCTAGTTCAAGCGCCGGCAATGAGCAGTTCTTC
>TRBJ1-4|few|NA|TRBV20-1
CSARGGGPTNEKLFF
TGCAGTGCCAGGGGTGGGGGGCCAACTAATGAAAAACTGTTTTTT
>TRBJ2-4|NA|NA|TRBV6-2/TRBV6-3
CASSPVGENIQYF
TGTGCCAGCAGTCCGGTTGGGGAAAACATTCAGTACTTC
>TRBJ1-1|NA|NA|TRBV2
CASSEWLKNTEAFF
TGTGCCAGCAGTGAATGGCTGAAGAACACTGAAGCTTTCTTT
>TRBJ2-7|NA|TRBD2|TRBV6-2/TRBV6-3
CSSSTGLAGYEQYF
TGTTCCAGCAGCACGGGACTAGCGGGGTACGAGCAGTACTTC
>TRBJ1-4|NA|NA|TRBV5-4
CASSLDVLNEKLFF
TGTGCCAGCAGCTTGGACGTGTTGAATGAAAAACTGTTTTTT
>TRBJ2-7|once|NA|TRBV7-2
CASSFQTYEQYF
TGTGCCAGCAGCTTCCAAACCTACGAGCAGTACTTC
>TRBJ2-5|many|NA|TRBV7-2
CASSLIRGNRGQTQYF
TGTGCCAGCAGCTTAATTCGGGGCAATCGAGGGCAGACCCAGTACTTC
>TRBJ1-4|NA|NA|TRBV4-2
CASSQEWGPGGEKLFF
TGTGCCAGCAGCCAAGAGTGGGGGCCCGGGGGTGAAAAACTGTTTTTT
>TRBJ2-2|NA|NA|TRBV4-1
CASSQDHPHTGELFF
TGCGCCAGCAGCCAAGACCACCCGCATACCGGGGAGCTGTTTTTT
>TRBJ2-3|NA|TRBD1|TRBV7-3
CASSLGQGEADTQYF
TGTGCCAGCAGCCTGGGACAGGGTGAGGCAGATACGCAGTATTTT
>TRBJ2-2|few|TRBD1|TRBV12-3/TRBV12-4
CASGDRRTGELFF
TGTGCCAGCGGGGACAGGAGGACCGGGGAGCTGTTTTTT
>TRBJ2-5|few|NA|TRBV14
CASSQAVHARGETQYF
TGTGCCAGCAGCCAAGCCGTACATGCCCGGGGAGAGACCCAGTACTTC
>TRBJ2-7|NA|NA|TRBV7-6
CASSRGSTYEQYF
TGTGCCAGCAGCCGGGGTTCTACCTACGAGCAGTACTTC
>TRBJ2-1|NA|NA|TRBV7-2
CASSFKGGTLEQFF
TGTGCCAGCAGCTTTAAGGGGGGGACTCTTGAGCAGTTCTTC
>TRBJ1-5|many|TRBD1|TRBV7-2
CASSGRQGVQPQHF
TGTGCCAGCAGCGGGAGACAGGGCGTCCAGCCCCAGCATTTT
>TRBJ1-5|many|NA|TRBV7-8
CASSSRDRSNQPQHF
TGTGCCAGCAGCTCCAGAGACAGGAGCAATCAGCCCCAGCATTTT
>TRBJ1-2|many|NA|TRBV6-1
CASTSGTGPYGYTF
TGTGCCAGCACGAGTGGAACGGGTCCTTATGGCTACACCTTC
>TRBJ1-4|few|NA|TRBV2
CATTGGVTNEKLFF
TGTGCCACTACCGGGGGCGTTACTAATGAAAAACTGTTTTTT
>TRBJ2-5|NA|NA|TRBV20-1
CSASRQVKTQYF
TGCAGTGCTAGCCGACAGGTAAAGACCCAGTACTTC
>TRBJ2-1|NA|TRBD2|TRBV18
CASSPGDSGTKIF
TGTGCCAGCTCACCAGGTGATAGCGGGACGAAGATCTTC
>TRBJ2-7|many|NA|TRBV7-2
CASRRVGNYEQYF
TGTGCCAGCAGAAGGGTGGGCAACTACGAGCAGTACTTC
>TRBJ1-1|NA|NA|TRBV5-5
CASSLTFGLSAAFF
TGTGCCAGCAGCTTGACCTTCGGACTGTCTGCGGCTTTCTTT
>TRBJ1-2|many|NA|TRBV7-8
CASSLNEGFANYGYTF
TGTGCCAGCAGCTTAAATGAGGGTTTTGCTAACTATGGCTACACCTTC
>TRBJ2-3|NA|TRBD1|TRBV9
CASSTTGQGFTDTQYF
TGTGCCAGCAGCACCACGGGACAGGGGTTCACAGATACGCAGTATTTT
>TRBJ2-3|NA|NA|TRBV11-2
CASSQVRGVTETQYF
TGTGCCAGCAGCCAAGTCAGGGGGGTCACAGAGACGCAGTATTTT
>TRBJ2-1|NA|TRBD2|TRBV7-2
CDSSLSGGQDNEHFF
TGTGACAGCAGCCTCAGCGGGGGGCAAGACAATGAGCATTTCTTC
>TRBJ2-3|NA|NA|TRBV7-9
CASRPYRGLTSTDTQYF
TGTGCCAGCAGACCCTACAGGGGACTTACGAGCACAGATACGCAGTATTTT
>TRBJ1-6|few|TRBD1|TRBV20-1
CSARNLRQGGSPLHF
TGCAGTGCTAGAAATCTCCGGCAGGGGGGTTCACCCCTCCACTTT
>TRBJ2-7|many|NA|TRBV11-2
CASSFMPAAYEQYF
TGTGCCAGCAGCTTTATGCCGGCCGCCTACGAGCAGTACTTC
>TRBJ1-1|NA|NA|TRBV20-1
CSARAPLDRWDTEAFF
TGCAGTGCTAGAGCACCCCTGGACAGATGGGACACTGAAGCTTTCTTT
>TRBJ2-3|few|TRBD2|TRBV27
CASSLGRGGAPRDTQYF
TGTGCCAGCAGTTTAGGTCGCGGGGGGGCACCAAGGGATACGCAGTATTTT
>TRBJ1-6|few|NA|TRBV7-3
CASSLGGDSPLHF
TGTGCCAGCAGCTTAGGGGGGGATTCACCCCTCCACTTT
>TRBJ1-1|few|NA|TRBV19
CASIEKGDTEAFF
TGTGCCAGTATAGAGAAGGGGGACACTGAAGCTTTCTTT
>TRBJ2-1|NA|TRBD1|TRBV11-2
CASSLVGQGVRSYNEQFF
TGTGCCAGCAGCTTAGTTGGACAGGGGGTGCGCTCCTACAATGAGCAGTTCTTC
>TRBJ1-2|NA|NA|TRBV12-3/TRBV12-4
CASSFGGGGLSNYGYTF
TGTGCCAGCAGTTTTGGTGGGGGGGGACTTTCTAACTATGGCTACACCTTC
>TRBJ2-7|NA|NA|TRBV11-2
CAISSSGSSSYEQYF
TGTGCCATCAGCTCATCAGGGAGTAGCTCCTACGAGCAGTACTTC
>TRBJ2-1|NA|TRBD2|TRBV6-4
CASSDSASGGKDEQFF
TGTGCCAGCAGTGACTCGGCTAGCGGGGGGAAGGATGAGCAGTTCTTC
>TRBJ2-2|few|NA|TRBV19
CASSTKLGTGELFF
TGTGCCAGTAGCACCAAGCTCGGGACCGGGGAGCTGTTTTTT
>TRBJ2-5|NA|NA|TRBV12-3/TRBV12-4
CASSFIPIAGEETQYF
TGTGCCAGCAGTTTTATTCCTATCGCCGGAGAAGAGACCCAGTACTTC
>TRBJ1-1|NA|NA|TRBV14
CASSQGGLTEAFF
TGTGCCAGCAGCCAAGGAGGACTCACTGAAGCTTTCTTT
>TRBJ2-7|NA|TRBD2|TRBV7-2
CASSLSGGLGYEQYF
TGTGCCAGCAGCTTATCGGGAGGGTTGGGTTACGAGCAGTACTTC
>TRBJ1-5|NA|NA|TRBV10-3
CAVFLRDTNQPQHF
TGTGCCGTGTTCCTCCGGGACACCAATCAGCCCCAGCATTTT
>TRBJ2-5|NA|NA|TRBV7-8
CASSLTGGAQGTQYF
TGTGCCAGCAGCTTAACGGGGGGCGCCCAAGGGACCCAGTACTTC
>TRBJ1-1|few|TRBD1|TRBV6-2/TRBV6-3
CASKGGMNTEAFF
TGTGCCAGCAAAGGGGGCATGAACACTGAAGCTTTCTTT
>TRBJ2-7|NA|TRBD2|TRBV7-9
CASSQAGGGEQYF
TGTGCCAGCAGCCAGGCGGGGGGAGGGGAGCAGTACTTC
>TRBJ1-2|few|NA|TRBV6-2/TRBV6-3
CASRIPPDGYTF
TGTGCCAGCAGGATCCCCCCCGATGGCTACACCTTC
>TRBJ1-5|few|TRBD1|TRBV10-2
CASSELAGGSNQPQHF
TGCGCCAGCAGTGAGCTGGCAGGGGGTAGCAATCAGCCCCAGCATTTT
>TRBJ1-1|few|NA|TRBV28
CASCPFMNTEAFF
TGTGCCAGCTGCCCTTTCATGAACACTGAAGCTTTCTTT